The table lists the clone carrying this TCR beta chain with many counts. TCRdb independently ran MiXCR on the 5' RACE reads; one entry per CDR3 protein. The sample consists of 30,000 to 45,000 distinct CDR3 sequences, less than 5.5% of them appearing once. Germline V gene data show CDR1 as MDHEN and CDR2 as SYDVKM. The CDR3 contains 16 residues. V shed 5 bases, J shed 6 bases, and the junction held 9 bases outside the gene matches. This sample stems from a study of spatial heterogeneity in lung cancer. Study as a whole: The study consistently detected more beta-chain than alpha-chain sequences. Mean representation of each unique TCR and UMI combination in the raw reads exceeded ten occurrences.

The time point denotes: sample taken at primary tumor resection. The study sequenced unsorted whole RNA from tumor, nontumor lung or frozen PBMC. The sample consisted of PBMCs, taken at surgery. The sequence derives from a female donor with early-stage non-small cell lung cancer. The J gene is TRBJ2-1, the V gene TRBV28; 11 positions agree with TRBD2. The CDR3 DNA reads TGTGCCAGCAGTATTCTCTCTAGCGGGAGGCGCAATGAGCAGTTCTTC. Translation gives CASSILSSGRRNEQFF.